This T cell receptor beta chain originates from a study of T cells in Graves' hyperthyroidism and ophthalmopathy. Findings and caveats of the study: The model's output predicted ophthalmopathy at a median of about 6.5 months prior to onset. A model using 13 V-J features told ophthalmopathy apart from stable hyperthyroidism.

Researchers took RNA transcripts and amplified the TCR beta CDR3 regions from them. The HTBI primer set drove a first-round RT-PCR of the TCR CDR3. TCRdb recomputed calls from the multiplex PCR reads with MiXCR, one row per CDR3 protein. The sample yields around 300,000 distinct CDR3 sequences, roughly 13% seen once. Looked up from germline, CDR1 is DFQATT and CDR2 is SNEGSKA (reference sequence). With 0 bases removed from V and 5 bases from J, the gap between germline ends came to 21 bases. The length of the CDR3 is 17 residues. This clonotype was seen at least ten times. Its antigen is currently unknown. The study based diagnoses on clinical symptoms, serum thyroxine and TRAb, thyroid ultrasound and orbital computed tomography.

The sample was blood. This chain links TRBV20-1 with TRBJ2-3; D is perhaps TRBD2 (6 bases). This clonotype originated in a middle-aged woman with Graves' hyperthyroidism. CDR3 in DNA: TGCAGTGCTAGAGACAGGGACTGGCGGGATTATGGAGATACGCAGTATTTT. This translates into CSARDRDWRDYGDTQYF.